This is a list of T cell receptor beta chains from one sample in a study of PD-1 blockade in classical Hodgkin lymphoma. Sequenced by immunoSEQ multiplex PCR; TCRdb stores in-frame clones only, minus some. Of roughly 140,000 clones in the sample, around 73% were seen once. The source material was peripheral blood mononuclear cells (PBMCs), sampled before the second cycle of nivolumab. The receptor source for this set is a human donor with classical Hodgkin lymphoma. Both conserved end residues are part of each CDR3. The D gene is left open where the match is weak. Only some rows state a clone size, as once, few, many or a class for expanded clones.

len	d_gene	j_gene	v_gene	abundance	CDR3aa	CDR3nt
17	.	TRBJ2-3	TRBV7-9	.	CASSLGTPDSILDTQYF	TGTGCCAGCAGTCTAGGAACCCCGGACAGTATCCTCGATACGCAGTATTTT
18	.	TRBJ2-7	TRBV2	.	CASIKRTAQLLSSYEQYF	TGTGCCAGCATCAAACGGACAGCCCAGCTATTATCCTCCTACGAGCAGTACTTC
14	.	TRBJ1-2	TRBV5-6	.	CASSLGTRNYGYTF	TGTGCCAGCAGCTTAGGGACACGAAACTATGGCTACACCTTC
14	.	TRBJ1-5	TRBV7-9	few	CASSPSSPPQPQHF	TGTGCCAGCAGCCCATCCTCCCCTCCTCAGCCCCAGCATTTT
16	TRBD2	TRBJ2-1	TRBV11-3	once	CASSLGASGVHNEQFF	TGTGCCAGCAGCTTAGGGGCTAGCGGGGTGCACAATGAGCAGTTCTTC
14	.	TRBJ2-6	TRBV10-3	.	CAIGAISGANVLTF	TGTGCCATCGGGGCGATCTCTGGGGCCAACGTCCTGACTTTC
14	TRBD1	TRBJ2-1	TRBV19	few	CASSMDRDWNEQFF	TGTGCCAGTAGTATGGACAGGGATTGGAATGAGCAGTTCTTC
17	TRBD1	TRBJ2-7	TRBV10-3	.	CAISDTKTGGKLYEQYF	TGTGCCATCAGTGATACGAAGACAGGGGGTAAATTATACGAGCAGTACTTC
13	.	TRBJ1-5	TRBV5-8	few	CASSLEAWQPQHF	TGTGCCAGCAGCTTGGAAGCGTGGCAGCCCCAGCATTTT
15	.	TRBJ2-3	TRBV28	.	CASSLTDRGKNTQYF	TGTGCCAGCAGTTTAACGGACAGAGGAAAGAATACGCAGTATTTT
15	TRBD2	TRBJ2-5	TRBV6-5	.	CASSSQRGPQETQYF	TGTGCCAGCAGTTCCCAGCGGGGGCCGCAAGAGACCCAGTACTTC
13	TRBD1	TRBJ1-1	TRBV19	once	CASSIYRGAEAFF	TGTGCCAGTAGTATCTACAGGGGAGCTGAAGCTTTCTTT
15	TRBD2	TRBJ2-3	TRBV5-4	once	CASSLAGGYTDTQYF	TGTGCCAGCAGCTTAGCGGGAGGGTACACAGATACGCAGTATTTT
15	TRBD2	TRBJ2-2	TRBV4-3	.	CASSQVGLPTGELFF	TGCGCCAGCAGCCAAGTGGGACTACCCACCGGGGAGCTGTTTTTT
15	TRBD2	TRBJ2-2	TRBV10-3	.	CAISGLAGGRGELFF	TGTGCCATCAGCGGACTAGCGGGGGGTAGGGGGGAGCTGTTTTTT
16	TRBD1	TRBJ2-7	TRBV7-9	.	CASSLAGGQGSYEQYF	TGTGCCAGCAGCTTAGCTGGGGGACAGGGTTCCTACGAGCAGTACTTC
15	.	TRBJ1-1	TRBV6-5	.	CASSYGGALNTEAFF	TGTGCCAGCAGTTACGGTGGGGCCTTGAACACTGAAGCTTTCTTT
12	.	TRBJ2-7	TRBV6-5	few	CASRGWDYEQYF	TGTGCCAGTAGGGGGTGGGATTACGAGCAGTACTTC
15	TRBD1	TRBJ1-1	TRBV7-3	.	CASSASGGRSTEAFF	TGTGCCAGCAGCGCTTCAGGGGGTCGAAGCACTGAAGCTTTCTTT
16	.	TRBJ1-3	TRBV27	few	CASSLSHRASGNTIYF	TGTGCCAGCAGTTTATCGCACAGGGCCTCTGGAAACACCATATATTTT
13	.	TRBJ2-7	TRBV27	few	CASSFSGSYEQYF	TGTGCCAGCAGTTTCAGTGGCTCCTACGAGCAGTACTTC
17	.	TRBJ1-4	TRBV7-8	.	CASSSKPRQAGGEKLFF	TGTGCCAGCAGCTCCAAACCGAGACAGGCGGGGGGTGAAAAACTGTTTTTT
15	TRBD1	TRBJ1-1	TRBV9	.	CASSPQGQGSTEAFF	TGTGCCAGCAGCCCACAGGGACAGGGGAGCACTGAAGCTTTCTTT